This passage covers 10 T cell receptor beta chains from one sample sequenced in a study of blood T cell repertoires in COVID-19. Produced via immunoSEQ multiplex PCR; TCRdb's table is partial and in-frame only. The table lists more than 200,000 clones, about 88% of them singletons. The sequenced sample consisted of peripheral blood. These receptors were obtained from a woman in her fifties or sixties with acute or convalescent COVID-19.

The CDR3 sequence is CASSRDRNEAFF. In DNA form, the CDR3 reads TGTGCCAGTAGTAGAGACAGGAATGAAGCTTTCTTT. This sequence joins TRBV19 and TRBJ1-1; D is perhaps TRBD1 (6 bases). V shed 4 bases and J shed 7 bases, with 10 bases lying between them. CDR1 is LNHDA, CDR2 SQIVND, per germline (reference sequence). The CDR3 is 12 residues long. Drawing the rest from reference TRBV19 and TRBJ1-1, the complete variable domain is DGGITQSPKYLFRKEGQNVTLSCEQNLNHDAMYWYRQDPGQGLRLIYYSQIVNDFQKGDIAEGYSVSREKKESFPLTVTSAQKNPTAFYLCASSRDRNEAFFGQGTRLTVV.

This chain uses TRBV2 with TRBJ2-5; D possibly corresponds to TRBD2 (6 bases). Germline V lookup: CDR1 SNHLY, CDR2 FYNNEI. The germline V and J ends were trimmed by 6 bases and 2 bases, with 10 bases remaining between them. The CDR3 is made up of 13 amino acids. CDR3 loop: CASRRGLQETQYF. The CDR3 nucleotides read TGTGCCAGCAGGCGGGGACTTCAAGAGACCCAGTACTTC.

V usage is TRBV30 and J usage is TRBJ2-1; 15 bases match TRBD2. The CDR3 spans 18 residues. Per germline, CDR1 GTSNPN and CDR2 SVGIG (reference sequence). V was pared by 5 bases and J by 7 bases, with 15 bases of the junction left unmatched. The CDR3 DNA reads TGTGCCTGGGCAACAGGGGGCGCCGGGACTAGCGGGAGGAATGAGCAGTTCTTC. It translates to CAWATGGAGTSGRNEQFF.

This chain links TRBV7-8 with TRBJ1-2; D might be TRBD1 (6 bases). Trimming stripped 4 bases from V and 5 bases from J, with 11 bases between. CDR3 size: 13 residues. Germline V gene sequence: CDR1 SGHVS, CDR2 FQNEAQ. The CDR3 region is CASSSQRGYGYTF. For the CDR3, the DNA is TGTGCCAGCAGCTCTCAAAGGGGGTATGGCTACACCTTC. Combining the CDR3 with reference TRBV7-8 and TRBJ1-2 gives the whole variable domain GAGVSQSPRYKVAKRGQDVALRCDPISGHVSLFWYQQALGQGPEFLTYFQNEAQLDKSGLPSDRFFAERPEGSVSTLKIQRTQQEDSAVYLCASSSQRGYGYTFGSGTRLTVV.

The chain recombines TRBV28 with TRBJ2-3, with 8 nucleotides matching TRBD1. The V gene end was trimmed by 4 bases and the J gene end by 8 bases; junction bases not matched to a gene: 14. CDR1 and CDR2 from the germline V gene are MDHEN and SYDVKM. The CDR3 consists of 16 residues. Written as DNA, the CDR3 is TGTGCCAGCAGTTCCGTCGGACAGGGTGGGTACGGTACGCAGTATTTT. Protein product: CASSSVGQGGYGTQYF. Full variable domain (rest looked up from reference TRBV28 and TRBJ2-3): DVKVTQSSRYLVKRTGEKVFLECVQDMDHENMFWYRQDPGLGLRLIYFSYDVKMKEKGDIPEGYSVSREKKERFSLILESASTNQTSMYLCASSSVGQGGYGTQYFGPGTRLTVL.

The chain links TRBV30 to TRBJ1-2, with D unclear. The CDR3 is made up of 15 amino acids. Trimming removed 2 bases at V and 7 bases at J, with 20 bases between. Germline CDR1 reads GTSNPN; CDR2 reads SVGIG (reference sequence). CDR3 amino acids: CAWSQVSGGNAGYTF. CDR3 in DNA: TGTGCCTGGAGTCAAGTCTCAGGTGGAAATGCTGGCTACACCTTC.

The J gene is TRBJ2-3, the V gene TRBV6-5; the D gene is possibly TRBD1 (6 bases). The V end lost 6 bases, the J end lost 2 bases, and 15 bases lay between the germline ends. This CDR3 comprises 15 residues. Germline CDR1 reads MNHEY; CDR2 reads SVGAGI. Here the CDR3 DNA reads TGTGCCAGCAGAGCCCGGGACACTAACACAGATACGCAGTATTTT. It encodes CASRARDTNTDTQYF.

J is TRBJ1-4 and V is TRBV12-3 or TRBV12-4, with unresolved D. This CDR3 contains 13 residues. V was clipped by 6 bases and J by 4 bases, with 9 bases between them. In nucleotides, the CDR3 is TGTGCCAGCAGCCAAGCGCTTAATGAAAAACTGTTTTTT. Amino acid sequence: CASSQALNEKLFF.

This chain connects TRBV6-1 to TRBJ1-5; 9 nucleotides line up with TRBD1. After removal of 4 bases from V and 3 bases from J, the junction contained 7 bases not matched to a gene. This CDR3 is 16 amino acids long. The V gene's germline CDR1 is MNHNS and CDR2 SASEGT. CDR3 sequence: CASSGPGTGNNQPQHF. The CDR3 nucleotides read TGTGCCAGCAGTGGTCCCGGGACAGGGAACAATCAGCCCCAGCATTTT.

The chain is built from TRBV3-1 (or the pseudogene TRBV3-2) and TRBJ2-7, with D possibly being TRBD1 (5 bases). The germline V gene has CDR1 LGHDT and CDR2 YNNKEL (reference sequence). There are 13 residues in the CDR3. V was clipped by 4 bases and J by 2 bases, with 9 bases between them. DNA for the CDR3: TGTGCCAGCAGCCCCAGGGTCCCCTACGAGCAGTACTTC. Translation gives CASSPRVPYEQYF.